These 31 T cell receptor beta chains were sequenced from one sample in a study of cytotoxic CD8 clonotypes in ibrutinib-treated CLL. Profiling relied on immunoSEQ multiplex PCR, and the TCRdb table lists in-frame clones only, not all of them. This table has under 300,000 clones, more than 70% appearing once. The sample in question was PBMCs, obtained at disease progression, from a patient treated with ibrutinib. These receptors were collected from a human donor with chronic lymphocytic leukemia.

This clone was seen only a few times. The CDR3 sequence is CASSPTQFLEQYF. CDR3 coding DNA: TGTGCCAGCTCACCGACTCAGTTCCTCGAGCAGTACTTC. V and J are TRBV18 and TRBJ2-7; D gene ambiguous. CDR1 and CDR2 (germline): KGHSH, LQKENI. This CDR3 is built from 13 residues. Deletions cut 3 bases from V and 6 bases from J, with 12 bases between. The variable domain in full, completed from reference TRBV18 and TRBJ2-7, reads NAGVMQNPRHLVRRRGQEARLRCSPMKGHSHVYWYRQLPEEGLKFMVYLQKENIIDESGMPKERFSAEFPKEGPSILRIQQVVRGDSAAYFCASSPTQFLEQYFGPGTRLTVT.

The CDR3 DNA sequence: TGTGCCAGCTCACCACCTGGTGGAGGGTTGTACCAAGAGACCCAGTACTTC. This translates into CASSPPGGGLYQETQYF. V is TRBV18 and J is TRBJ2-5; TRBD2 might be the D (6 bases). V lost 0 bases and J 0 bases, leaving 14 bases between the germline ends. This CDR3 comprises 17 residues. CDR1 is KGHSH and CDR2 is LQKENI in the germline V gene.

This chain uses TRBV11-2 with TRBJ2-7, with D perhaps TRBD1 (6 bases). The V and J ends lost 3 bases and 0 bases respectively, with 15 bases between them. The V gene's germline CDR1 is SGHAT and CDR2 FQNNGV. The CDR3 spans 16 residues. In nucleotides, the CDR3 is TGTGCCAGCAGCTTCCCCCCTAGGGACAACTCCTACGAGCAGTACTTC. Translation gives CASSFPPRDNSYEQYF.

The CDR3 loop is CASAGTGVYQPQHF. For the CDR3, the DNA is TGTGCCAGCGCCGGGACAGGGGTTTACCAGCCCCAGCATTTT. The rearrangement joins TRBV2 to TRBJ1-5; 10 bases map to TRBD1. Trimming cost V 8 bases and J 7 bases; bases outside gene matches: 8. The CDR3 covers 14 residues. Looked up from germline, CDR1 is SNHLY and CDR2 is FYNNEI.

This clone was counted only a few times. The V and J genes are TRBV7-2 and TRBJ2-2, with unresolved D. The CDR3 loop spans 12 amino acids. The germline CDR1 and CDR2 sequences are SGHTA and FQGNSA. V was shortened by 4 bases and J by 5 bases, with 5 bases between the two germline ends. The CDR3 DNA sequence: TGTGCCAGCAGCTGGGGAACCGGGGAGCTGTTTTTT. Protein product: CASSWGTGELFF.

V is TRBV7-2 and J is TRBJ2-5, with 7 bases fitting TRBD2. Trimming removed 1 base from V and 3 bases from J; junction bases left unmatched: 11. Germline V lookup: CDR1 SGHTA, CDR2 FQGNSA. This CDR3 region has 17 residues. CDR3: CASSLEAPGSGEETQYF. DNA for the CDR3: TGTGCCAGCAGCTTAGAGGCCCCGGGGAGCGGGGAAGAGACCCAGTACTTC.

The chain joins TRBV5-6 to TRBJ2-7; TRBD1 matches 8 bases. The CDR3 is made up of 13 amino acids. Germline V gene sequence: CDR1 SGHDT, CDR2 YYEEEE. V was clipped by 0 bases and J by 11 bases; unmatched bases: 7. Here the CDR3 DNA reads TGTGCCAGCAGCTTGGAAGGACAGGGAAGCGAGTACTTC. The encoded protein is CASSLEGQGSEYF.

This chain connects TRBV23-1 to TRBJ1-1; TRBD1 is a possible D gene (6 bases). TRBV23-1 is noted as an ORF with a role that remains uncertain. Trimming removed 4 bases at V and 4 bases at J, with 13 bases between. The CDR3 sequence is 14 residues long. The CDR3 DNA follows: TGCGCCAGCAGTCTGGCCAGGGGATCCACTGAAGCTTTCTTT. Amino acids: CASSLARGSTEAFF.

The V gene is TRBV5-4, the J gene TRBJ2-3; 8 nucleotides match TRBD2. V lost 1 base, J lost 3 bases, and 4 bases stayed unmatched. This CDR3 region has 15 residues. Germline CDR1 SGHNT, CDR2 YYREEE (reference sequence). The DNA of the CDR3 is TGTGCCAGCAGCTTGTTGGCGGGAGGAACAGATACGCAGTATTTT. Translated, it gives CASSLLAGGTDTQYF. Supplemented by reference TRBV5-4 and TRBJ2-3, the full variable domain reads ETGVTQSPTHLIKTRGQQVTLRCSSQSGHNTVSWYQQALGQGPQFIFQYYREEENGRGNFPPRFSGLQFPNYSSELNVNALELDDSALYLCASSLLAGGTDTQYFGPGTRLTVL.

This clone was found once. The chain recombines TRBV7-2 with TRBJ2-1; 10 bases agree with TRBD2. From germline, CDR1 is SGHTA and CDR2 FQGNSA. Trimming cost V 5 bases and J 3 bases; bases outside gene matches: 4. CDR3 size: 15 residues. CDR3 DNA: TGTGCCAGCAGCGGTAGCGGGAGGAACTACAATGAGCAGTTCTTC. Amino acids: CASSGSGRNYNEQFF.

This clone came up a few times. This chain joins TRBV28 and TRBJ1-5, with D unresolved. There are 12 residues in the CDR3. Trimming took off 5 bases at V and 4 bases at J, with 6 bases between the two ends. Germline V lookup: CDR1 MDHEN, CDR2 SYDVKM. In DNA, the CDR3 is TGTGCCAGCAGTAATCCTAATCAGCCCCAGCATTTT. It encodes CASSNPNQPQHF.

This chain uses TRBV11-3 with TRBJ2-7; D remains ambiguous. From germline, CDR1 is SGHNT and CDR2 YENEEA. V gave up 2 bases and J gave up 5 bases, with 10 bases separating them. The CDR3 consists of 13 residues. CDR3 amino acids: CASSLSGHDEQYF. The CDR3 DNA reads TGTGCCAGCAGCTTAAGTGGGCACGACGAGCAGTACTTC.

The sample holds a few counts of this clone. The chain carries TRBV9 and TRBJ2-7; 8 bases map to TRBD2. CDR3 size: 15 residues. Trimming removed 0 bases from V and 4 bases from J; junction bases left unmatched: 6. Germline CDR1 reads SGDLS; CDR2 reads YYNGEE. In DNA, the CDR3 is TGTGCCAGCAGCGTAGCCGGGGGGGCTGGTTACGAGCAGTACTTC. The encoded protein is CASSVAGGAGYEQYF.

This clone was seen only once. The chain carries TRBV10-3 and TRBJ2-5; maybe TRBD1 (5 bases). Trimming took off 4 bases at V and 7 bases at J, with 7 bases between the two ends. Per germline, CDR1 ENHRY and CDR2 SYGVKD. The CDR3 covers 11 residues. The CDR3, as DNA: TGTGCCATCAGTGGGGGCCGGACCCAGTACTTC. Encoded protein: CAISGGRTQYF.

In its sample, this clone was seen once. The chain recombines TRBV27 with TRBJ2-5; TRBD2 matches at 14 bases. The length of the CDR3 is 16 residues. Germline lookup yields CDR1 MNHEY and CDR2 SMNVEV (reference sequence). J gave up 4 bases and V 4 bases, and 5 bases lay outside the gene matches. CDR3 loop: CASSSWTSGRSETQYF. CDR3 DNA: TGTGCCAGCAGTTCTTGGACTAGCGGGAGGTCAGAGACCCAGTACTTC.

The V gene is TRBV15, the J gene TRBJ1-2; TRBD1 matches 8 bases. J lost 3 bases, V lost 9 bases, and 6 bases had no gene match. Germline CDR1 LNHNV, CDR2 YYDKDF (reference sequence). The CDR3 is 13 amino acids. The CDR3 loop reads CATRTGPYYGYTF. The CDR3 coding sequence is TGTGCCACTAGGACAGGGCCTTACTATGGCTACACCTTC.

This clone came up once. The rearrangement uses TRBV11-1 and TRBJ2-3, with a possible D match to TRBD1 (7 bases). Germline CDR1 is SGHAT and CDR2 is FQDESV (reference sequence). The CDR3 totals 14 residues. Trimming pared 4 bases from V and 6 bases from J, leaving 14 bases between. CDR3: CASSSNQGGDTQYF. The CDR3 coding sequence is TGTGCCAGCAGCTCGAACCAGGGGGGCGATACGCAGTATTTT.

The chain has TRBV27 and TRBJ1-1; D unclear. Trimming cost V 3 bases and J 2 bases, with 10 bases left between them. In germline, CDR1 is MNHEY, CDR2 SMNVEV (reference sequence). The CDR3 is 14 amino acids. CDR3 nucleotide sequence: TGTGCCAGCAGTTTCGGAGGGTTCAACACTGAAGCTTTCTTT. Translated, it gives CASSFGGFNTEAFF.

V and J are TRBV9 and TRBJ2-5; 12 nucleotides align to TRBD2. Germline values: CDR1 SGDLS, CDR2 YYNGEE. This CDR3 region has 17 residues. V lost 4 bases, J lost 8 bases, and 15 bases stayed unmatched. The CDR3 DNA is TGTGCCAGCAGCACCACCGGGACTAGCGGGTCCGGTGGCACCCAGTACTTC. Its protein is CASSTTGTSGSGGTQYF.

This clone was observed a single time. The V gene is TRBV7-9, the J gene TRBJ2-7, with a tentative D call TRBD2 (5 bases). Germline assignment: CDR1 SEHNR and CDR2 FQNEAQ (reference sequence). This CDR3 is built from 13 residues. Trimming took off 5 bases at V and 1 base at J, with 9 bases between the two ends. CDR3 amino acids: CASSPRLSYEQYF. The CDR3 DNA sequence: TGTGCCAGCAGCCCCCGACTATCCTACGAGCAGTACTTC.

The rearrangement joins TRBV7-6 to TRBJ2-7; D remains ambiguous. The CDR3 length is 14 residues. Germline assignment: CDR1 SGHVS and CDR2 FNYEAQ. Trimming pared 1 base from V and 0 bases from J, leaving 7 bases between. CDR3 nucleotide sequence: TGTGCCAGCAGCTTAGGGGCAGGCTCCTACGAGCAGTACTTC. Protein product: CASSLGAGSYEQYF.

The chain recombines TRBV19 with TRBJ2-1, with 7 nucleotides matching TRBD2. V lost 4 bases to trimming and J lost 5 bases; unmatched junction nucleotides: 2. The germline gives CDR1 LNHDA, CDR2 SQIVND (reference sequence). This CDR3 is built from 13 residues. CDR3 in amino acids: CASSKRGDNEQFF. CDR3 sequence (DNA): TGTGCCAGTAGTAAGCGGGGTGACAATGAGCAGTTCTTC.

This clone was seen just once. The gene calls are TRBV9 and TRBJ1-1; weak D call: TRBD1 (5 bases). Germline CDR1 and CDR2: SGDLS and YYNGEE. Trimming cost V 3 bases and J 11 bases, with 17 bases left between them. This CDR3 is built from 13 residues. DNA of the CDR3: TGTGCCAGCAGCGCAACTACCGGGACCTGGGCTTTCTTT. Translation: CASSATTGTWAFF.

The CDR3 DNA follows: TGTGCCAGCAGCTTCGGGACAGAGTTTGAGCAGTACTTC. This codes for CASSFGTEFEQYF. This chain joins TRBV5-4 and TRBJ2-7, with 7 bases aligning to TRBD1. Per the germline V gene, CDR1 is SGHNT and CDR2 is YYREEE (reference sequence). V lost 2 bases and J lost 7; bases outside the gene matches: 6. The CDR3 is made up of 13 amino acids.

The chain links TRBV6-5 to TRBJ2-5; 14 positions agree with TRBD2. With V trimmed by 7 bases and J by 5 bases, 3 bases remained unmatched. CDR1 and CDR2 (germline): MNHEY, SVGAGI. There are 14 residues in the CDR3. The CDR3 DNA follows: TGTGCCAGCAAGACTAGCGGGGGGGCGGAGACCCAGTACTTC. Its translation is CASKTSGGAETQYF.

V is TRBV11-2 and J is TRBJ2-7; 8 bases fit TRBD2. This CDR3 is built from 14 residues. Losses at the gene ends were 3 bases for V and 3 bases for J; bases not matched to a gene: 4. Germline V gene data show CDR1 as SGHAT and CDR2 as FQNNGV. The CDR3 bases are TGTGCCAGCAGCTTCAGGACTAGCCGCTACGAGCAGTACTTC. Amino acids: CASSFRTSRYEQYF.

The chain is built from TRBV2 and TRBJ2-3; TRBD2 matches 13 bases. Trimming at V came to 3 bases and at J to 7 bases, leaving 1 base not matched to a gene. The V gene's germline CDR1 is SNHLY and CDR2 FYNNEI. The CDR3 loop spans 14 amino acids. The CDR3 protein is CASSEGLAGNTQYF. CDR3 DNA: TGTGCCAGCAGTGAGGGACTAGCGGGAAATACGCAGTATTTT.

The chain uses TRBV29-1 and TRBJ2-7; D unclear. Looked up from germline, CDR1 is SQVTM and CDR2 is ANQGSEA. V was cut by 7 bases and J by 0 bases, with 13 bases left in between. This CDR3 contains 13 residues. CDR3 loop: CSARTDDSYEQYF. CDR3 nucleotide sequence: TGCAGCGCAAGGACGGATGACTCCTACGAGCAGTACTTC.

The rearrangement links TRBV5-1 to TRBJ2-7; 8 bases match TRBD2. The CDR3 extends over 15 amino acids. Germline V CDR1 and CDR2: SGHRS, YFSETQ. Unmatched junction bases numbered 11, after V lost 2 bases and J lost 7 bases. CDR3 loop: CASSFLGTGLGEQYF. The CDR3 nucleotides are TGCGCCAGCAGCTTTCTCGGGACGGGACTAGGTGAGCAGTACTTC. Together with reference TRBV5-1 and TRBJ2-7, the CDR3 gives the full variable domain: KAGVTQTPRYLIKTRGQQVTLSCSPISGHRSVSWYQQTPGQGLQFLFEYFSETQRNKGNFPGRFSGRQFSNSRSEMNVSTLELGDSALYLCASSFLGTGLGEQYFGPGTRLTVT.

This clone was counted once. This sequence joins TRBV5-6 and TRBJ1-3, with a possible D match to TRBD1 (5 bases). The V and J ends lost 0 bases and 6 bases respectively, with 10 bases between them. The CDR3 consists of 14 residues. The germline gives CDR1 SGHDT, CDR2 YYEEEE. The CDR3 reads CASSLGQLENTIYF. In DNA, the CDR3 is TGTGCCAGCAGCTTGGGACAGCTTGAAAACACCATATATTTT.

This rearrangement joins TRBV7-9 to TRBJ2-7, with D hard to call. CDR1 and CDR2 from the germline V gene are SEHNR and FQNEAQ (reference sequence). V dropped 2 bases and J dropped 5 bases, with 13 bases sitting between them. The CDR3 covers 14 residues. The CDR3 sequence is CASSLPLPAHEQYF. Here the CDR3 DNA reads TGTGCCAGCAGCTTACCCTTACCGGCTCACGAGCAGTACTTC. Looking up the rest from reference TRBV7-9 and TRBJ2-7 gives the full variable domain: DTGVSQNPRHKITKRGQNVTFRCDPISEHNRLYWYRQTLGQGPEFLTYFQNEAQLEKSRLLSDRFSAERPKGSFSTLEIQRTEQGDSAMYLCASSLPLPAHEQYFGPGTRLTVT.